Each of the 2 T cell receptor beta chains below was sequenced from the same sample in a study of T cells in Graves' hyperthyroidism and ophthalmopathy. Using RNA transcripts as the source, TCR beta CDR3 regions were amplified. Carried out on the TCR CDR3, a first-round RT-PCR used the HTBI primer set. TCRdb re-called the multiplex PCR reads through MiXCR, storing one row per CDR3 protein. The sample includes around 690,000 distinct CDR3 sequences, around a sixth seen only once; the top ten take about 16%. Sequenced sample: blood. Every receptor here comes from a man aged 45-65 years with Graves' hyperthyroidism.

In its sample, this clonotype was seen a few times. The chain has TRBV28 and TRBJ2-3, with D possibly being TRBD1 (5 bases). From germline, CDR1 is MDHEN and CDR2 SYDVKM. This CDR3 contains 13 residues. V lost 5 bases, J lost 6 bases, and 12 bases lay in between. CDR3 sequence reads: CASSVQVSDTQYF. CDR3 nucleotide sequence: TGTGCCAGCAGTGTACAGGTGTCCGATACGCAGTATTTT.

This clonotype came up many times. The rearrangement joins TRBV2 to TRBJ2-3; D remains unclear. This CDR3 is built from 12 residues. V was trimmed by 7 bases and J by 0 bases, leaving 5 bases between them. Germline assignment: CDR1 SNHLY and CDR2 FYNNEI. CDR3 amino acids: CASIPSTDTQYF. CDR3 bases: TGTGCCAGCATCCCTAGCACAGATACGCAGTATTTT.